The present entry profiles one T cell receptor beta chain with its context. This clone's antigen is unknown. One base away there is no much larger clone; base qualities are not given. This record belongs to a study of T-cell memory formation after mild COVID-19 (dated by TCRdb to the early 2020s). About the study as a whole: Most TCR sequence clusters were specific to one of the two donors. The cohort was made up of two young adult volunteers, one female and one male, who were previously healthy. T-cell clones expanding and contracting after mild COVID-19 in two donors were tracked by longitudinal TCRalpha and TCRbeta repertoire sequencing. Overall study results and their limits: Some responding clones were detected in pre-infection memory, suggesting pre-existing cross-reactive memory T cells joined the SARS-CoV-2 response. Only a couple of mild cases were covered in the study, and larger cohorts including severe cases with pre-infection samples were considered necessary. Clones that contracted from day 15 to 85 showed balanced CD4/CD8 phenotypes, whereas a second wave of clones that expanded from day 15 to 37 leaned towards CD4+. SARS-CoV-2 specificity was not confirmed for the second-wave clones peaking on day 37. Contracting CD4+ clones were found mainly in CM and EM memory subsets, while CD8+ clones were enriched in EMRA.

TCRdb shows the sequencer as Illumina NovaSeq 6000. TCRalpha and TCRbeta cDNA libraries were built by 5'RACE with constant-segment primers, adding sample barcodes and unique molecular identifiers. Trizol reagent was used to extract RNA from every sample. Library amplification was performed in two PCR steps, and a second sample barcode and Illumina TruSeq adapters were introduced in the second step. The libraries were sequenced on an Illumina NovaSeq using 2 x 150 bp paired-end reads. The source study handled its data this way. Reads were demultiplexed and collapsed into UMI-guided consensus sequences with migec v1.2.7. Using mixcr v2.1.11, UMI consensuses were aligned to TRA and TRB V and J templates and then assembled into clonotypes. A clonotype was counted as expanded or contracted only if both edgeR and NoisET called the change significant, with noise models trained on biological replicates. edgeR calls used a false discovery rate-adjusted p below 0.01 and a log2 fold-change threshold of 1. As an exploratory analysis of dynamics, max-normalized trajectories of the 1000 most abundant clonotypes were examined by PCA with hierarchical clustering. Each responding clone was given a CD4 or CD8 phenotype based on the CD4+ and CD8+ repertoires, which had been sequenced separately. TCRdb reprocessing: public reads trimmed at Q25 with fastp, clones called with MiXCR, in-frame beta chains kept. Rows matching on CDR3 protein sequence are summarized as one entry with the most common DNA and genes. TCRdb's processing, not the authors' own work, is the source of the V and J calls. Counted in this sample were approximately 580,000 distinct CDR3 sequences; over 20% of them appeared once. Jointly, the top ten make up about 12% of the sample.

PBMCs were isolated by Ficoll-Paque density gradient centrifugation. The CDR3 spans 17 residues, from the cysteine through the phenylalanine. Only CDR3 DNA is held: 51 bases, read in frame from base 1. The germline V gene gives CDR1 as LGHNA and CDR2 as YSLEER. The germline V end is reduced by 0 bases and the J end by 3 bases; junction bases left unmatched: 5. The chain links TRBV4-3 with TRBJ2-7; TRBD2 agrees with 13 junctional bases. Sequenced: PBMCs or a T cell subset sorted from them (not recorded which). The clonotype comes from an adult woman who had mild COVID-19 (a few samples of this study predate the infection). The sample titles of this study are shuffled in the database, so cell type and time point are left out; the donor was told from shared clones. The nucleotide sequence is given as TGCGCCAGCAGCCAAGACAGGACTAGCGGGGGATTCTACGAGCAGTACTTC. Translated, it gives CASSQDRTSGGFYEQYF.